This TCR beta chain was retrieved from a study of T-cell memory formation after mild COVID-19. Study findings and constraints: CD4/CD8 balance characterized clones contracting day 15 to 85, and CD4+ skew characterized later expanders.

As to this clonotype: Antigen unknown.

A single record per CDR3 protein comes from TCRdb applying MiXCR to the 5' RACE reads. The sample has around 200,000 distinct CDR3 sequences, roughly 20% seen once. The sample was PBMCs or a T cell subset sorted from them (not recorded which). The origin of this receptor is a man aged 18 to 29 who had mild COVID-19 (a few samples of this study predate the infection). Cell type and time point are not known.

The CDR3 here is CSARGTSGGDEQFF. CDR3 nucleotide sequence: TGCAGTGCTAGAGGTACTAGCGGGGGGGATGAGCAGTTCTTC. V usage is TRBV20-1 and J usage is TRBJ2-1, with 13 bases matching TRBD2. With 1 base clipped from V and 8 bases from J, the junction kept 2 bases outside the gene matches. This CDR3 contains 14 residues. Germline CDR1 is DFQATT and CDR2 is SNEGSKA (reference sequence).